Listed below are T cell receptor beta chains from one sample, sequenced in a study of shared clonotypes between healthy human individuals. Produced via immunoSEQ multiplex PCR; TCRdb's table is partial and in-frame only. Among about 300,000 clones listed, about 74% were seen once. Sequences were obtained from memory CD4+ T cells sorted from blood. These receptors all come from a man younger than 45 in good health. CDR3s include the opening cysteine and the closing phenylalanine or tryptophan. A D gene is named only where the DNA matches it firmly. Only part of the rows carry a size: once, few, many, or a class if the clone is expanded.

d_call: -
v_call: TRBV28
j_call: TRBJ1-5
cdr3_length: 14
clone_size: few
cdr3_nt: TGTGCCAGCAGTTTATGGGGGGGTAATCAGCCCCAGCATTTT
cdr3_aa: CASSLWGGNQPQHF

d_call: TRBD2
v_call: TRBV27
j_call: TRBJ2-2
cdr3_length: 19
clone_size: -
cdr3_nt: TGTGCCAGCAGTTCGGGACTAGCGGGAGGCCTGGGAAACACCGGGGAGCTGTTTTTT
cdr3_aa: CASSSGLAGGLGNTGELFF

d_call: -
v_call: TRBV6-1
j_call: TRBJ1-2
cdr3_length: 13
clone_size: -
cdr3_nt: TGTGCCAGCAGTGGGACAGTACTAAGCCTCGAGGCCTTC
cdr3_aa: CASSGTVLSLEAF

d_call: -
v_call: TRBV6-6
j_call: TRBJ2-7
cdr3_length: 15
clone_size: -
cdr3_nt: TGTGCCAGCAGGTACGACTCGGCAACAGCCTACGAGCAGTACTTC
cdr3_aa: CASRYDSATAYEQYF

d_call: TRBD1
v_call: TRBV6-1
j_call: TRBJ1-2
cdr3_length: 16
clone_size: -
cdr3_nt: TGTGCCAGCAGTGCGGCCAGAAGGGGGCAGTACTATGGCTACACCTTC
cdr3_aa: CASSAARRGQYYGYTF

d_call: -
v_call: TRBV9
j_call: TRBJ1-5
cdr3_length: 14
clone_size: many
cdr3_nt: TGTGCCAGCAGCGGCGGATATAGCAATCAGCCCCAGCATTTT
cdr3_aa: CASSGGYSNQPQHF

d_call: -
v_call: TRBV19
j_call: TRBJ2-2
cdr3_length: 15
clone_size: once
cdr3_nt: TGTGCCAGTAGTGGTTCGGCAGGGAACACCGGGGAGCTGTTTTTT
cdr3_aa: CASSGSAGNTGELFF

d_call: TRBD2
v_call: TRBV6-4
j_call: TRBJ2-5
cdr3_length: 15
clone_size: once
cdr3_nt: TGTGCCAGCAGTCAGACTAGCGGGAGTTCGGAGACCCAGTACTTC
cdr3_aa: CASSQTSGSSETQYF

d_call: -
v_call: TRBV6-5
j_call: TRBJ1-4
cdr3_length: 15
clone_size: -
cdr3_nt: TGTGCCAGCAGTTACGGGGGGGCAACTAATGAAAAACTGTTTTTT
cdr3_aa: CASSYGGATNEKLFF

d_call: -
v_call: TRBV7-2
j_call: TRBJ2-1
cdr3_length: 11
clone_size: -
cdr3_nt: TGTGCCAGCAGCTTAGCAGTTGAGCAGTTCTTC
cdr3_aa: CASSLAVEQFF

d_call: -
v_call: TRBV2
j_call: TRBJ2-3
cdr3_length: 19
clone_size: -
cdr3_nt: TGTGCCAGCAGTGAAGCTGAGGGGCGATGGAGGGGCACTGCAGATACGCAGTATTTT
cdr3_aa: CASSEAEGRWRGTADTQYF

d_call: TRBD1
v_call: TRBV7-9
j_call: TRBJ1-4
cdr3_length: 17
clone_size: -
cdr3_nt: TGTGCCAGCAGCTACCGGGACAGGGGGCGCGGTAATGAAAAACTGTTTTTT
cdr3_aa: CASSYRDRGRGNEKLFF

d_call: -
v_call: TRBV27
j_call: TRBJ1-2
cdr3_length: 13
clone_size: -
cdr3_nt: TGTGCCAGCAGTCGCGGGACCGTCTATGGCTACACCTTC
cdr3_aa: CASSRGTVYGYTF

d_call: -
v_call: TRBV7-7
j_call: TRBJ2-7
cdr3_length: 15
clone_size: once
cdr3_nt: TGTGCTAGCAGCTTAAGGATGGGAGTGGGGTACGAGCAGTACTTC
cdr3_aa: CASSLRMGVGYEQYF

d_call: -
v_call: TRBV7-2
j_call: TRBJ2-1
cdr3_length: 18
clone_size: -
cdr3_nt: TGTGCCAGCAGCTCGATTTCGGCACTAGGGGGGGATGGCACAGAGCAGTTCTTC
cdr3_aa: CASSSISALGGDGTEQFF

d_call: -
v_call: TRBV2
j_call: TRBJ2-3
cdr3_length: 13
clone_size: -
cdr3_nt: TGTGCCGGACAGACAGGAAGCACAGATACGCAGTATTTT
cdr3_aa: CAGQTGSTDTQYF

d_call: TRBD1
v_call: TRBV2
j_call: TRBJ2-2
cdr3_length: 15
clone_size: few
cdr3_nt: TGTGCCAGCAGCTGGACAGGGATGGGCACCGGGGAGCTGTTTTTT
cdr3_aa: CASSWTGMGTGELFF

d_call: TRBD1
v_call: TRBV5-4
j_call: TRBJ1-2
cdr3_length: 15
clone_size: few
cdr3_nt: TGTGCCAGCAGCTACGACAGGGGGCAGGGCTATGGCTACACCTTC
cdr3_aa: CASSYDRGQGYGYTF

d_call: TRBD1
v_call: TRBV19
j_call: TRBJ1-2
cdr3_length: 14
clone_size: -
cdr3_nt: TGTGCCAGTAGAGCCAGGGGGGACCTTAGCGGCTACACCTTC
cdr3_aa: CASRARGDLSGYTF

d_call: TRBD2
v_call: TRBV4-1
j_call: TRBJ2-2
cdr3_length: 16
clone_size: -
cdr3_nt: TGCGCCAGCAGCCAACTAGCGGGAGGGCCGGCCGGGGAGCTGTTTTTT
cdr3_aa: CASSQLAGGPAGELFF

d_call: -
v_call: TRBV25-1
j_call: TRBJ2-4
cdr3_length: 18
clone_size: -
cdr3_nt: TGTGCCAGCAGTGAAGAGGGGGATGGGGGGCTACCCAAAAACATTCAGTACTTC
cdr3_aa: CASSEEGDGGLPKNIQYF

d_call: -
v_call: TRBV6-6
j_call: TRBJ2-7
cdr3_length: 12
clone_size: -
cdr3_nt: TGTGCCAGCAGTACTTTGGGCTACGAGCAGTACTTC
cdr3_aa: CASSTLGYEQYF

d_call: -
v_call: TRBV30
j_call: TRBJ2-7
cdr3_length: 13
clone_size: -
cdr3_nt: TGTGCCTGGAAGGTCTCATCCGGGTCCGAGCAGTACTTC
cdr3_aa: CAWKVSSGSEQYF

d_call: -
v_call: TRBV6-1
j_call: TRBJ2-5
cdr3_length: 14
clone_size: many
cdr3_nt: TGTGCCAGCAGTCTCAGGGGCCGCGGCACCGCCCAGTACTTC
cdr3_aa: CASSLRGRGTAQYF

d_call: TRBD2
v_call: TRBV19
j_call: TRBJ2-1
cdr3_length: 17
clone_size: -
cdr3_nt: TGTGCCAGTAGTATCGTAGGGCGTCTAGCGGGAGGAGGTGAGCAGTTCTTC
cdr3_aa: CASSIVGRLAGGGEQFF

d_call: TRBD1
v_call: TRBV5-4
j_call: TRBJ1-2
cdr3_length: 16
clone_size: -
cdr3_nt: TGTGCCAGCAGCTTAAGTCCGGAAGGACAGGGTAGAGGCTACACCTTC
cdr3_aa: CASSLSPEGQGRGYTF

d_call: -
v_call: TRBV6-5
j_call: TRBJ2-1
cdr3_length: 15
clone_size: -
cdr3_nt: TGTGCCAGCAGTTATTCGGGGTATTCTAGCGATGAGCAGTTCTTC
cdr3_aa: CASSYSGYSSDEQFF

d_call: TRBD1
v_call: TRBV5-4
j_call: TRBJ2-2
cdr3_length: 15
clone_size: -
cdr3_nt: TGTGCCAGCAGCCACCCCCAGGGGGCGGTCGGGGAGCTGTTTTTT
cdr3_aa: CASSHPQGAVGELFF

d_call: TRBD2
v_call: TRBV30
j_call: TRBJ2-7
cdr3_length: 18
clone_size: -
cdr3_nt: TGTGCCTGGAGTGCCGCCCGGACTAGCGGGAGCTCAACGGGGGAGCAGTACTTC
cdr3_aa: CAWSAARTSGSSTGEQYF

d_call: -
v_call: TRBV18
j_call: TRBJ1-2
cdr3_length: 14
clone_size: -
cdr3_nt: TGTGCCAGCTTCCTAAGCAGGGGCACGGATGGCTACACCTTC
cdr3_aa: CASFLSRGTDGYTF

d_call: TRBD1
v_call: TRBV6-4
j_call: TRBJ2-6
cdr3_length: 18
clone_size: -
cdr3_nt: TGTGCCAGCAAATACTCTGCGGGACAGGGCTCTGGGGCCAACGTCCTGACTTTC
cdr3_aa: CASKYSAGQGSGANVLTF

d_call: -
v_call: TRBV30
j_call: TRBJ1-2
cdr3_length: 15
clone_size: few
cdr3_nt: TGTGCCTGGGACGCACCAGGGGAAGGAGTCTATGGCTACACCTTC
cdr3_aa: CAWDAPGEGVYGYTF

d_call: -
v_call: TRBV11-2
j_call: TRBJ2-1
cdr3_length: 15
clone_size: few
cdr3_nt: TGTGCCAGCAGCTTAGAAACTTATGAGGGGAATGAGCAGTTCTTC
cdr3_aa: CASSLETYEGNEQFF

d_call: TRBD1
v_call: TRBV7-2
j_call: TRBJ1-4
cdr3_length: 15
clone_size: -
cdr3_nt: TGTGCCAGCAGCTTAGGACAGGGTGTAGGTGAAAAACTGTTTTTT
cdr3_aa: CASSLGQGVGEKLFF

d_call: -
v_call: TRBV2
j_call: TRBJ1-2
cdr3_length: 12
clone_size: once
cdr3_nt: TGTGCCAGCATGAGGGGGGATAGAGGCTACACCTTC
cdr3_aa: CASMRGDRGYTF

d_call: TRBD1
v_call: TRBV25-1
j_call: TRBJ2-5
cdr3_length: 17
clone_size: few
cdr3_nt: TGTGCCAGCAGTGAAACGCACGAGGGGACAGGGAAAGAGACCCAGTACTTC
cdr3_aa: CASSETHEGTGKETQYF

d_call: -
v_call: TRBV5-1
j_call: TRBJ2-7
cdr3_length: 13
clone_size: once
cdr3_nt: TGCGCCAGCAGCAGCCCGGTCGGCTACGAGCAGTACTTC
cdr3_aa: CASSSPVGYEQYF

d_call: -
v_call: TRBV2
j_call: TRBJ2-4
cdr3_length: 12
clone_size: once
cdr3_nt: TGTGCCAGCAGCCTCTGGGGAAACATTCAGTACTTC
cdr3_aa: CASSLWGNIQYF

d_call: -
v_call: TRBV28
j_call: TRBJ1-2
cdr3_length: 14
clone_size: -
cdr3_nt: TGTGCCAGCAGTTTATCGGCAGGGCGGGACGGCTACACCTTC
cdr3_aa: CASSLSAGRDGYTF

d_call: -
v_call: TRBV5-1
j_call: TRBJ1-1
cdr3_length: 15
clone_size: -
cdr3_nt: TGCGCCAGCACCGGACAGTCAGGTATGAACACTGAAGCTTTCTTT
cdr3_aa: CASTGQSGMNTEAFF

d_call: TRBD2
v_call: TRBV23-1
j_call: TRBJ2-1
cdr3_length: 16
clone_size: -
cdr3_nt: TGCGCCAGCAGTCACCCTACTAGCGGGTCTTACAATGAGCAGTTCTTC
cdr3_aa: CASSHPTSGSYNEQFF

d_call: TRBD1
v_call: TRBV19
j_call: TRBJ1-5
cdr3_length: 17
clone_size: once
cdr3_nt: TGTGCCAGTAGTATCTGGGACAGGGGGGCGATAACGAGGCCCCAGCATTTT
cdr3_aa: CASSIWDRGAITRPQHF

d_call: -
v_call: TRBV11-3
j_call: TRBJ2-1
cdr3_length: 12
clone_size: few
cdr3_nt: TGTGCCAGCAGCCAGACTCACAATGAGCAGTTCTTC
cdr3_aa: CASSQTHNEQFF

d_call: -
v_call: TRBV6-6
j_call: TRBJ2-2
cdr3_length: 13
clone_size: -
cdr3_nt: TGTGCCAGCAGTTACGAGGTCGCCGGGGAGCTGTTTTTT
cdr3_aa: CASSYEVAGELFF

d_call: -
v_call: TRBV2
j_call: TRBJ2-2
cdr3_length: 11
clone_size: -
cdr3_nt: TGTGCCATCTATAACACCGGGGAGCTGTTTTTT
cdr3_aa: CAIYNTGELFF

d_call: -
v_call: TRBV7-9
j_call: TRBJ2-2
cdr3_length: 12
clone_size: few
cdr3_nt: TGTGCCAGCAGGAGGGGCCCCGGGGAGCTGTTTTTT
cdr3_aa: CASRRGPGELFF

d_call: -
v_call: TRBV18
j_call: TRBJ1-1
cdr3_length: 16
clone_size: -
cdr3_nt: TGTGCCAGCTCACCAGTTCCCCGCGCAATTTATACTGAAGCTTTCTTT
cdr3_aa: CASSPVPRAIYTEAFF

d_call: -
v_call: TRBV7-9
j_call: TRBJ1-2
cdr3_length: 13
clone_size: -
cdr3_nt: TGTGCCAGCAGCTTAGTCCGTTCGGATGGCTACACCTTC
cdr3_aa: CASSLVRSDGYTF

d_call: -
v_call: TRBV7-2
j_call: TRBJ2-5
cdr3_length: 14
clone_size: -
cdr3_nt: TGTGCCAGCAGCGCAGATTGGGCCCAAGAGACCCAGTACTTC
cdr3_aa: CASSADWAQETQYF

d_call: -
v_call: TRBV2
j_call: TRBJ2-2
cdr3_length: 15
clone_size: -
cdr3_nt: TGTGCCAGCAGTGAAGTACGGCAGGCGGCCGGGGAGCTGTTTTTT
cdr3_aa: CASSEVRQAAGELFF

d_call: -
v_call: TRBV7-9
j_call: TRBJ2-7
cdr3_length: 13
clone_size: -
cdr3_nt: TGTGCCAGCAGCCTCACCACGGGGTACGAGCAGTACTTC
cdr3_aa: CASSLTTGYEQYF

d_call: TRBD2
v_call: TRBV29-1
j_call: TRBJ2-7
cdr3_length: 15
clone_size: -
cdr3_nt: TGCAGCGTTAGTTTAAGACTAGCGGGATCCAACGAGCAGTACTTC
cdr3_aa: CSVSLRLAGSNEQYF

d_call: TRBD2
v_call: TRBV6-5
j_call: TRBJ2-7
cdr3_length: 13
clone_size: -
cdr3_nt: TGTGCCAGCAGTAGCGGGAGAGCCAACGAGCAGTACTTC
cdr3_aa: CASSSGRANEQYF

d_call: -
v_call: TRBV5-1
j_call: TRBJ1-2
cdr3_length: 13
clone_size: -
cdr3_nt: TGCGCCAGCAGCTTGGGGGTTATGGGTGGCTACACCTTC
cdr3_aa: CASSLGVMGGYTF

d_call: -
v_call: TRBV15
j_call: TRBJ2-2
cdr3_length: 12
clone_size: -
cdr3_nt: TGTGCCATCTCACAGGATGCCGGGGAGCTGTTTTTT
cdr3_aa: CAISQDAGELFF